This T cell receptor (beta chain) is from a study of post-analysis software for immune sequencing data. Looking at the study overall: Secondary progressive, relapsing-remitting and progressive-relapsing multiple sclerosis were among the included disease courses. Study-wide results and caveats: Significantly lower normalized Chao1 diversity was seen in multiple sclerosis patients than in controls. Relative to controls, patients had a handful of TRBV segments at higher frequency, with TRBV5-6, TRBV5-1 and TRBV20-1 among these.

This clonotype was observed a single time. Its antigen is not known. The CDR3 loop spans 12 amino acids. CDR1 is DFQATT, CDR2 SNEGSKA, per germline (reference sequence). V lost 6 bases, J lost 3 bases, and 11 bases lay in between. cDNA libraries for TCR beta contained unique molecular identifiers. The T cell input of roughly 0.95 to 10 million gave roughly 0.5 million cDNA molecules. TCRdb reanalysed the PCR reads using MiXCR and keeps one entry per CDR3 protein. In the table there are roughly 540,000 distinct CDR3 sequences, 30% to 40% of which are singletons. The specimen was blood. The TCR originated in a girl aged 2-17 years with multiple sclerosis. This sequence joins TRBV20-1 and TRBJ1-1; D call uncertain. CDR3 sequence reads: CSAEGGDTEAFF. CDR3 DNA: TGCAGTGCAGAGGGTGGAGACACTGAAGCTTTCTTT.